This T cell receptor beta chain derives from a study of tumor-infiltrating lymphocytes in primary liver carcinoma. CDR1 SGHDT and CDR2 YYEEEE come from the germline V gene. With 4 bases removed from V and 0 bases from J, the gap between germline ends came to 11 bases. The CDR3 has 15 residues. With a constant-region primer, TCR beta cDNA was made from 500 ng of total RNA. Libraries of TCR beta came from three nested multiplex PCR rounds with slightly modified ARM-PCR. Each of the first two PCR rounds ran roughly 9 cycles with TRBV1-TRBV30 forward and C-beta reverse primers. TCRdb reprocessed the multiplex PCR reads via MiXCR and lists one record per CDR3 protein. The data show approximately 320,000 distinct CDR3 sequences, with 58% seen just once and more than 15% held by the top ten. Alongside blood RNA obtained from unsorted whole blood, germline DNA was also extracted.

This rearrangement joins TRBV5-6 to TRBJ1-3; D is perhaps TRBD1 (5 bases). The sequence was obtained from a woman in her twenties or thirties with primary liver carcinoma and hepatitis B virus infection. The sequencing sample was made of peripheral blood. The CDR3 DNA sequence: TGTGCCAGCAGCCGGGACGTGAGCTCTGGAAACACCATATATTTT. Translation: CASSRDVSSGNTIYF.